One sample yielded the 27 T cell receptor beta chains listed below, sequenced in a study of HIV-infected children after antiretroviral therapy interruption. The treatment: PENTA 11 planned treatment interruption arm or continuous ART arm. Unique molecular identifiers were included in an RNA-based 3' RACE TCR library. From the 3' RACE reads, TCRdb called clonotypes with MiXCR, one entry per CDR3 protein. The repertoire holds fewer than 45,000 distinct CDR3 sequences, less than 8.5% seen once, with about 1% in the top ten. The sequences come from CD45RA+ CD4+ T cells from PBMCs, pooled from several time points, collected from a donor given antiretroviral therapy, either interrupted or continuous. Indicated subset: naive CD4+ CD45RA+ CD45RO- T cells. These receptors were collected from a pool of human donors with HIV.

This clonotype was detected many times. The chain uses TRBV19 and TRBJ2-1; 7 nucleotides align to TRBD2. This CDR3 is built from 16 residues. Germline loops: CDR1 LNHDA, CDR2 SQIVND (reference sequence). Germline trimming cut 4 bases from V and 3 bases from J; bases unmatched to any gene: 9. DNA for the CDR3: TGTGCCAGTAGTACCCTCTTGCGGGGGATCTACAATGAGCAGTTCTTC. Translation gives CASSTLLRGIYNEQFF.

This clonotype occurred many times. The CDR3 DNA reads TGCGCCAGCAGCTTGAGTTCTAGCACAGATACGCAGTATTTT. Residues: CASSLSSSTDTQYF. The V gene is TRBV5-1, the J gene TRBJ2-3, with D uncertain. Germline lookup yields CDR1 SGHRS and CDR2 YFSETQ. Trimming took 1 base from V and 0 from J, leaving 6 bases between them. CDR3 length: 14 amino acids.

This rearrangement joins TRBV2 to TRBJ2-7, with TRBD1 identical over 9 bases. V gave up 11 bases and J gave up 5 bases; unmatched junction bases: 10. There are 13 residues in the CDR3. The germline V gene has CDR1 SNHLY and CDR2 FYNNEI. CDR3 amino acids: CAGTGTGWNEQYF. The CDR3 bases are TGTGCCGGAACCGGGACAGGGTGGAACGAGCAGTACTTC.

This clonotype was observed at least ten times. V and J are TRBV6-5 and TRBJ2-3, with TRBD2 identical over 12 bases. The CDR3 contains 15 residues. CDR1 MNHEY and CDR2 SVGAGI come from the germline V gene. Trimming cost V 6 bases and J 6 bases; bases outside gene matches: 7. The CDR3 sequence is CASRPRLAGVDTQYF. The CDR3 nucleotides read TGTGCCAGCAGACCTAGACTAGCGGGAGTTGATACGCAGTATTTT.

This clonotype was found many times. The chain joins TRBV30 to TRBJ2-7; TRBD2 might be the D (6 bases). This CDR3 contains 14 residues. Looked up from germline, CDR1 is GTSNPN and CDR2 is SVGIG (reference sequence). V lost 2 bases and J 10 bases, leaving 21 bases between the germline ends. Written as DNA, the CDR3 is TGTGCCTGGAGTCTCCAGGGACTGGGGTATGAACAGTACTTC. This sequence encodes CAWSLQGLGYEQYF. The complete variable domain, with remaining parts taken from reference TRBV30 and TRBJ2-7, reads SQTIHQWPATLVQPVGSPLSLECTVEGTSNPNLYWYRQAAGRGLQLLFYSVGIGQISSEVPQNLSASRPQDRQFILSSKKLLLSDSGFYLCAWSLQGLGYEQYFGPGTRLTVT.

By sample share, this clonotype is medium-sized. This chain uses TRBV30 with TRBJ1-1; D is ambiguous. The CDR3 sequence is 11 residues long. CDR1 and CDR2 from the germline V gene are GTSNPN and SVGIG (reference sequence). V was shortened by 2 bases and J by 11 bases, with 12 bases between the two germline ends. The CDR3 coding sequence is TGTGCCTGGAGTAGGGAACGGGAGGCTTTCTTT. Translating gives CAWSREREAFF.

This clonotype was detected many times. The CDR3 DNA is TGCGCCAGCAGCAACACACCAGCCACCCAGTACTTC. Amino acid sequence: CASSNTPATQYF. The rearrangement uses TRBV5-1 and TRBJ2-5; no definite D call. Germline V lookup: CDR1 SGHRS, CDR2 YFSETQ. The CDR3 has 12 amino acids. Trimming took 4 bases from V and 8 from J, leaving 12 bases between them. The variable domain in full, completed from reference TRBV5-1 and TRBJ2-5, reads KAGVTQTPRYLIKTRGQQVTLSCSPISGHRSVSWYQQTPGQGLQFLFEYFSETQRNKGNFPGRFSGRQFSNSRSEMNVSTLELGDSALYLCASSNTPATQYFGPGTRLLVL.

This clonotype was recorded only once. The chain couples TRBV28 to TRBJ1-1; 8 bases line up with TRBD1. Germline loops: CDR1 MDHEN, CDR2 SYDVKM. V lost 6 bases and J lost 3; bases outside the gene matches: 12. The CDR3 is 16 residues long. The CDR3 DNA reads TGTGCCAGCAGGGTAGACAGGGGTATAGGGGACACTGAAGCTTTCTTT. The encoded protein is CASRVDRGIGDTEAFF. The entire variable domain, with the rest obtained from reference TRBV28 and TRBJ1-1, is as follows: DVKVTQSSRYLVKRTGEKVFLECVQDMDHENMFWYRQDPGLGLRLIYFSYDVKMKEKGDIPEGYSVSREKKERFSLILESASTNQTSMYLCASRVDRGIGDTEAFFGQGTRLTVV.

This clonotype was observed at least ten times. The V and J genes are TRBV7-3 and TRBJ2-7; no definite D call. This CDR3 has 14 residues. Germline-derived CDR1 and CDR2 are SGHTA and FQGTGA. Trimming took 1 base from V and 2 from J, leaving 9 bases between them. The CDR3 sequence: CASSLKAPPYEQYF. The CDR3 DNA reads TGTGCCAGCAGCTTAAAGGCCCCTCCCTACGAGCAGTACTTC. Variable domain in full (rest from reference TRBV7-3 and TRBJ2-7): GAGVSQTPSNKVTEKGKYVELRCDPISGHTALYWYRQSLGQGPEFLIYFQGTGAADDSGLPNDRFFAVRPEGSVSTLKIQRTERGDSAVYLCASSLKAPPYEQYFGPGTRLTVT.

Many counts were recorded for this clonotype. The chain joins TRBV28 to TRBJ1-5; D gene ambiguous. V was clipped by 5 bases and J by 2 bases, with 10 bases between them. The germline V gene encodes CDR1 MDHEN and CDR2 SYDVKM. The CDR3 sequence is 14 residues long. Written as DNA, the CDR3 is TGTGCCAGCAGTCGCCGGGCGGGCAATCAGCCCCAGCATTTT. Translation gives CASSRRAGNQPQHF.

This clonotype has just a few counts. This chain joins TRBV29-1 and TRBJ2-3; 10 nucleotides line up with TRBD2. V shed 7 bases, J shed 6 bases, and the junction held 10 bases outside the gene matches. The CDR3 contains 14 residues. Germline CDR1 and CDR2: SQVTM and ANQGSEA. The CDR3 DNA reads as TGCAGCGCCGCGCTAGCGGGAGCTCCGGATACGCAGTATTTT. Amino acids: CSAALAGAPDTQYF.

This clonotype occurred many times. Written as DNA, the CDR3 is TGTGCCAGCAGCCAAGAGGTTGAAGATACGCAGTATTTT. Protein: CASSQEVEDTQYF. The V and J genes are TRBV3-1 and TRBJ2-3; D gene uncertain. This CDR3 has 13 amino acids. The V gene's germline CDR1 is LGHDT and CDR2 YNNKEL (reference sequence). The V end lost 0 bases, the J end lost 5 bases, and 6 bases lay between the germline ends.

This clonotype came up many times. The chain is built from TRBV4-3 and TRBJ1-3, with a possible D match to TRBD1 (6 bases). This CDR3 spans 19 amino acids. The V end was cut by 0 bases, the J end by 0 bases, with 18 bases between. Germline assignment: CDR1 LGHNA and CDR2 YSLEER. CDR3 DNA sequence: TGCGCCAGCAGCCAAGACGCGGGGGGGGCCGGGGGCTCTGGAAACACCATATATTTT. Translation: CASSQDAGGAGGSGNTIYF.

This clonotype was seen many times. CDR3 in DNA: TGCAGTGCCGCTCCGCTTTATAGCAATCAGCCCCAGCATTTT. It specifies CSAAPLYSNQPQHF. This chain uses TRBV20-1 with TRBJ1-5; D unclear. V gave up 6 bases and J gave up 0 bases, with 12 bases separating them. The CDR3 length is 14 residues. Per germline, CDR1 DFQATT and CDR2 SNEGSKA (reference sequence).

This clonotype was observed many times. This chain uses TRBV20-1 with TRBJ2-3, with 8 bases identical to TRBD2. With V trimmed by 5 bases and J by 1 base, 11 bases remained unmatched. CDR3 size: 16 residues. CDR1 and CDR2 (germline): DFQATT, SNEGSKA (reference sequence). CDR3 residues: CSADEARGRRTDTQYF. Here the CDR3 DNA reads TGCAGTGCTGACGAGGCCCGCGGGAGGCGCACAGATACGCAGTATTTT.

In this sample, this clonotype turned up many times. The rearrangement uses TRBV9 and TRBJ2-1; 14 bases are shared with TRBD2. CDR1 and CDR2 from the germline V gene are SGDLS and YYNGEE. The CDR3 covers 21 residues. V shed 0 bases and J 8 bases; nucleotides not matched to a gene: 19. The CDR3 protein is CASSVAGSGLAGVERSYEQFF. DNA for the CDR3: TGTGCCAGCAGCGTAGCAGGCTCGGGACTAGCGGGAGTAGAAAGGTCGTATGAGCAGTTCTTC.

The V and J genes are TRBV7-2 and TRBJ2-3; D unclear. V lost 5 bases and J lost 4, with 13 bases in between. CDR3 size: 14 residues. CDR1 and CDR2 (germline): SGHTA, FQGNSA. This CDR3 reads CASSAARPPDTQYF. The CDR3 DNA is TGTGCCAGCAGCGCGGCCCGGCCCCCAGATACGCAGTATTTT.

The V call is TRBV2, the J call TRBJ2-1, with D tentatively TRBD1 (5 bases). Trimming pared 3 bases from V and 8 bases from J, leaving 20 bases between. This CDR3 has 16 amino acids. Germline loops: CDR1 SNHLY, CDR2 FYNNEI. CDR3 DNA: TGTGCCAGCAGTGATGATTCCAGGGCCTCTGGGGATGAGCAGTTCTTC. This sequence encodes CASSDDSRASGDEQFF.

The sample holds many counts of this clonotype. The gene calls are TRBV29-1 and TRBJ1-2, with a tentative D call TRBD1 (5 bases). Germline CDR1 reads SQVTM; CDR2 reads ANQGSEA. The CDR3 extends over 14 amino acids. V lost 0 bases and J lost 4, with 12 bases in between. CDR3 coding DNA: TGCAGCGTTGAAGAAGGGACGGAGTTCTATGGCTACACCTTC. Translation gives CSVEEGTEFYGYTF.

This clonotype came up many times. This sequence joins TRBV28 and TRBJ2-7; D is unresolved. This CDR3 is 12 amino acids long. Trimming removed 3 bases from V and 2 bases from J, with 5 bases in between. The germline gives CDR1 MDHEN, CDR2 SYDVKM. For the CDR3, the DNA is TGTGCCAGCAGTTTCGGACCCTACGAGCAGTACTTC. It yields the protein CASSFGPYEQYF.

This clonotype has a count of ten or more. The J gene is TRBJ2-1, the V gene TRBV5-1, with a weak D call TRBD1 (6 bases). Germline CDR1 SGHRS, CDR2 YFSETQ. The CDR3 runs 15 residues. Trimming removed 1 base at V and 0 bases at J, with 8 bases between. This chain's CDR3 is CASSLTGNSYNEQFF. The CDR3 DNA follows: TGCGCCAGCAGCTTGACAGGGAACTCCTACAATGAGCAGTTCTTC.

This clonotype occurred many times. CDR3 sequence: CAISDIAGVETQYF. The CDR3 DNA follows: TGTGCCATCAGTGATATAGCGGGAGTGGAGACCCAGTACTTC. This chain links TRBV10-3 with TRBJ2-5, with TRBD2 identical over 9 bases. Germline V gene data show CDR1 as ENHRY and CDR2 as SYGVKD. The CDR3 length is 14 residues. J lost 5 bases, V lost 3 bases, and 4 bases had no gene match.

This clonotype has at least ten counts. This chain joins TRBV20-1 and TRBJ2-7; D is possibly TRBD1 (6 bases). CDR1 and CDR2 (germline): DFQATT, SNEGSKA (reference sequence). This CDR3 contains 14 residues. V was cut by 8 bases and J by 0 bases, with 17 bases left in between. CDR3 in amino acids: CSKTNRETSYEQYF. In DNA form, the CDR3 reads TGCAGTAAAACGAACAGGGAAACCTCCTACGAGCAGTACTTC.

This clonotype was detected ten times or more. The J gene is TRBJ2-1, the V gene TRBV27, with D perhaps matching TRBD2 (6 bases). The CDR3 is 16 amino acids. With 4 bases removed from V and 2 bases from J, the gap between germline ends came to 15 bases. Germline V gene lookup returns CDR1 MNHEY and CDR2 SMNVEV (reference sequence). The CDR3 DNA sequence: TGTGCCAGCAGTTCGCCGACTAGGAAGACCTACAATGAGCAGTTCTTC. Protein: CASSSPTRKTYNEQFF.

This clonotype was counted at least ten times. This rearrangement joins TRBV19 to TRBJ2-5; D might be TRBD1 or TRBD2, each matching 5 bases. This CDR3 is 14 amino acids long. Germline CDR1 reads LNHDA; CDR2 reads SQIVND (reference sequence). The ends were cut back, 3 bases at V and 8 bases at J, with 16 bases in the middle. CDR3 amino acids: CASSIGTHIQTQYF. As DNA, the CDR3 is TGTGCCAGTAGTATCGGGACCCACATCCAAACCCAGTACTTC.

The table lists this clonotype with many counts. Relative to the germline gene, one junction end is altered; a read error may explain this. The V call is TRBV4-1, the J call TRBJ1-4, with TRBD1 identical over 9 bases. Germline values: CDR1 MGHRA, CDR2 YSYEKL. The CDR3 runs to 15 residues. CDR3 DNA sequence: TGTGCCAGCAGCCCGGACAGGGGTTCCAACGAAAGATTATTTTTC. Its protein is CASSPDRGSNERLFF.

This clonotype came up a few times. The chain links TRBV7-8 to TRBJ2-7, with 8 bases matching TRBD2. The CDR3 length is 18 residues. Germline CDR1 is SGHVS and CDR2 is FQNEAQ. V shed 1 base, J shed 2 bases, and the junction held 13 bases outside the gene matches. CDR3 DNA: TGTGCCAGCAGCTTAGTTAGCCTAGCGGGTCCAAGTCCCTACGAGCAGTACTTC. Its protein product is CASSLVSLAGPSPYEQYF. Together with reference TRBV7-8 and TRBJ2-7, the CDR3 gives the full variable domain: GAGVSQSPRYKVAKRGQDVALRCDPISGHVSLFWYQQALGQGPEFLTYFQNEAQLDKSGLPSDRFFAERPEGSVSTLKIQRTQQEDSAVYLCASSLVSLAGPSPYEQYFGPGTRLTVT.